The 20 T cell receptor beta chains listed next were all sequenced from one sample in a study of response to subunit inactivated influenza vaccine. MiXCR, applied by TCRdb to the RT-PCR reads, yields one record per CDR3 protein. The repertoire holds about 830,000 distinct CDR3 sequences, with around 18% as singletons. Material: PBMCs from blood, obtained more than 4 days after vaccination. The receptors come from a man between 45 and 60 years old who received an inactivated influenza vaccine.

This clonotype was seen more than once but under ten times. This rearrangement joins TRBV28 to TRBJ2-7; unclear D gene. The V gene's germline CDR1 is MDHEN and CDR2 SYDVKM. The CDR3 has 14 amino acids. The V and J ends lost 3 bases and 2 bases respectively, with 11 bases between them. This CDR3 is CASSFNFLTYEQYF. CDR3 DNA: TGTGCCAGCAGTTTTAACTTTCTCACCTACGAGCAGTACTTC.

This clonotype came up a few times. The J gene is TRBJ2-1, the V gene TRBV29-1; TRBD2 matches at 9 bases. This CDR3 has 16 amino acids. Germline V gene data show CDR1 as SQVTM and CDR2 as ANQGSEA. J lost 9 bases, V lost 3 bases, and 15 bases had no gene match. This CDR3 is CSVDRPGLAPNSEQFF. The CDR3 DNA is TGCAGCGTTGACCGACCGGGACTAGCCCCCAATAGTGAGCAGTTCTTC.

The rearrangement links TRBV4-2 to TRBJ1-6; a possible D gene is TRBD1 (5 bases). Germline V gene data show CDR1 as LGHNA and CDR2 as YNFKEQ. The CDR3 is 14 amino acids. The V and J ends lost 1 base and 13 bases respectively, with 14 bases between them. The CDR3 DNA reads as TGTGCCAGCAGCCAAGTTAGTCCAGGGTTTCCCCTCCACTTT. It codes for CASSQVSPGFPLHF.

This chain connects TRBV11-2 to TRBJ2-3; 10 positions agree with TRBD2. CDR1 and CDR2 (germline): SGHAT, FQNNGV. Trimming cost V 8 bases and J 2 bases; bases outside gene matches: 7. The CDR3 runs to 15 residues. This chain's CDR3 is CASCQLAGATDTQYF. CDR3 in DNA: TGTGCCAGCTGCCAGCTAGCGGGGGCCACAGATACGCAGTATTTT.

This clonotype was detected a few times. V is TRBV20-1 and J is TRBJ2-7; 9 bases align to TRBD1. The CDR3 sequence is 13 residues long. The germline V gene encodes CDR1 DFQATT and CDR2 SNEGSKA (reference sequence). Trimming at V came to 6 bases and at J to 4 bases, leaving 7 bases not matched to a gene. The CDR3 sequence is CSASGTGTYEQYF. CDR3 coding DNA: TGCAGTGCCTCCGGGACAGGGACTTACGAGCAGTACTTC.

The genes are TRBV5-5 and TRBJ2-2, with unresolved D. Trimming stripped 2 bases from V and 5 bases from J, with 13 bases between. Germline V lookup: CDR1 SGHKS, CDR2 YYEKEE (reference sequence). This CDR3 region has 15 residues. CDR3 coding DNA: TGTGCCAGCAGCTTTGGGGTAGCTGTGACCGGGGAGCTGTTTTTT. This gives the protein CASSFGVAVTGELFF.

The CDR3 region has the DNA TGCGCCAGCAGCAGGACGTCTACTAGCGGGGTATACGAGCAGTACTTC. As protein: CASSRTSTSGVYEQYF. V usage is TRBV5-1 and J usage is TRBJ2-7; TRBD2 matches 10 bases. V gave up 4 bases and J gave up 4 bases; unmatched junction bases: 11. Per the germline V gene, CDR1 is SGHRS and CDR2 is YFSETQ. This CDR3 is 16 amino acids long.

The chain has TRBV20-1 and TRBJ2-5; D is unresolved. V lost 0 bases, J lost 3 bases, and 11 bases lay in between. CDR3 length: 14 residues. Germline V CDR1 and CDR2: DFQATT, SNEGSKA (reference sequence). The CDR3 here is CSARDGAIKETQYF. Here the CDR3 DNA reads TGCAGTGCTAGAGATGGTGCCATTAAAGAGACCCAGTACTTC.

This clonotype has just a few counts. CDR3 sequence reads: CASSVGRSTDTQYF. The DNA for the CDR3 is TGTGCCAGCAGCGTCGGCAGAAGCACAGATACGCAGTATTTT. The chain has TRBV9 and TRBJ2-3; D gene ambiguous. CDR3 length equals 14 residues. CDR1 and CDR2 from the germline V gene are SGDLS and YYNGEE. The germline V and J ends were trimmed by 2 bases and 0 bases, with 7 bases remaining between them.

This rearrangement joins TRBV5-1 to TRBJ1-1, with a tentative D call TRBD1 (6 bases). V gave up 3 bases and J gave up 1 base, with 16 bases separating them. Germline loops: CDR1 SGHRS, CDR2 YFSETQ. The CDR3 covers 16 residues. CDR3 bases: TGCGCCAGCAGCTCAACCCATGGACAGAGGAACACTGAAGCTTTCTTT. It translates to CASSSTHGQRNTEAFF.

This chain uses TRBV11-2 with TRBJ2-7; 13 bases line up with TRBD2. Germline CDR1 SGHAT, CDR2 FQNNGV. The CDR3 loop spans 19 amino acids. Unmatched junction bases numbered 17, after V lost 5 bases and J lost 4 bases. The CDR3, as DNA: TGTGCCAGCAGCCTGGGTCCGGGACTAGCGGGGACTCGCTCGTACGAGCAGTACTTC. Its translation is CASSLGPGLAGTRSYEQYF.

In this sample, this clonotype turned up a few times. The V gene is TRBV15, the J gene TRBJ2-7; unclear D gene. The V end lost 5 bases, the J end lost 2 bases, and 19 bases lay between the germline ends. Germline V gene lookup returns CDR1 LNHNV and CDR2 YYDKDF (reference sequence). The CDR3 contains 16 residues. This CDR3 reads CATSPARYGMAYEQYF. The CDR3 DNA follows: TGTGCCACCAGCCCTGCGAGATATGGTATGGCCTACGAGCAGTACTTC.

This chain connects TRBV6-6 to TRBJ2-1; D is unclear. V gave up 2 bases and J gave up 6 bases, with 8 bases separating them. Germline CDR1 and CDR2: MNHNY and SVGAGI (reference sequence). The CDR3 extends over 13 amino acids. CDR3 protein: CASSYGSGNEQFF. The CDR3 DNA reads TGTGCCAGCAGTTACGGATCGGGCAATGAGCAGTTCTTC.

This clonotype was observed a few times. The gene calls are TRBV7-8 and TRBJ2-5, with D unresolved. The CDR3 extends over 8 amino acids. Trimming removed 6 bases at V and 12 bases at J, with 5 bases between. Germline CDR1 SGHVS, CDR2 FQNEAQ. The DNA for the CDR3 is TGTGCCAGCAGTCCGGAGTACTTC. Its protein is CASSPEYF. Based on the CDR3 plus reference TRBV7-8 and TRBJ2-5, the full variable domain is GAGVSQSPRYKVAKRGQDVALRCDPISGHVSLFWYQQALGQGPEFLTYFQNEAQLDKSGLPSDRFFAERPEGSVSTLKIQRTQQEDSAVYLCASSPEYFGPGTRLLVL.

This clonotype has only a few counts. V is TRBV20-1 and J is TRBJ2-7; maybe TRBD2 (7 bases). Trimming cost V 2 bases and J 3 bases, with 20 bases left between them. The CDR3 sequence is 16 residues long. The V gene's germline CDR1 is DFQATT and CDR2 SNEGSKA (reference sequence). The CDR3, as DNA: TGCAGTGCTAGACTTCCCTCGAGGGGGGGCCTCTACGAGCAGTACTTC. Its protein product is CSARLPSRGGLYEQYF.

This rearrangement joins TRBV7-2 to TRBJ2-5; D ambiguous. Germline CDR1 is SGHTA and CDR2 is FQGNSA. V was clipped by 1 base and J by 4 bases, with 13 bases between them. The CDR3 runs to 15 residues. For the CDR3, the DNA is TGTGCCAGCAGCTTAGTTGCAGTGTTTGGAGAGACCCAGTACTTC. Residues: CASSLVAVFGETQYF.

This sequence joins TRBV20-1 and TRBJ2-3; 12 bases line up with TRBD2. Germline V lookup: CDR1 DFQATT, CDR2 SNEGSKA (reference sequence). The CDR3 is 16 amino acids. With 4 bases clipped from V and 4 bases from J, the junction kept 9 bases outside the gene matches. In DNA, the CDR3 is TGCAGTGCTACACGACCGACTAGCGGGAGATCAGATACGCAGTATTTT. Residues: CSATRPTSGRSDTQYF.

The chain links TRBV15 to TRBJ2-5; no firm D call. Trimming took off 4 bases at V and 5 bases at J, with 5 bases between the two ends. The CDR3 sequence is 11 residues long. CDR1 is LNHNV and CDR2 is YYDKDF in the germline V gene (reference sequence). CDR3 coding DNA: TGTGCCACCAGCAACGGGGAGACCCAGTACTTC. This sequence encodes CATSNGETQYF.

This clonotype turned up a few times. The CDR3 reads CASSLLARPEAFF. For the CDR3, the DNA is TGTGCCAGCAGCTTATTGGCAAGACCTGAAGCTTTCTTT. This chain joins TRBV7-2 and TRBJ1-1; no definite D call. Trimming removed 2 bases at V and 6 bases at J, with 10 bases between. The CDR3 contains 13 residues. Germline values: CDR1 SGHTA, CDR2 FQGNSA.

The gene calls are TRBV7-2 and TRBJ2-3, with D perhaps assigned TRBD1 or TRBD2 (5 bases each). Germline V gives CDR1 SGHTA, CDR2 FQGNSA. With 3 bases removed from V and 5 bases from J, the gap between germline ends came to 12 bases. The CDR3 sequence is 14 residues long. CDR3 sequence: CASSLIGDRDTQYF. The CDR3 region has the DNA TGTGCCAGCAGCTTGATCGGGGACCGAGATACGCAGTATTTT.